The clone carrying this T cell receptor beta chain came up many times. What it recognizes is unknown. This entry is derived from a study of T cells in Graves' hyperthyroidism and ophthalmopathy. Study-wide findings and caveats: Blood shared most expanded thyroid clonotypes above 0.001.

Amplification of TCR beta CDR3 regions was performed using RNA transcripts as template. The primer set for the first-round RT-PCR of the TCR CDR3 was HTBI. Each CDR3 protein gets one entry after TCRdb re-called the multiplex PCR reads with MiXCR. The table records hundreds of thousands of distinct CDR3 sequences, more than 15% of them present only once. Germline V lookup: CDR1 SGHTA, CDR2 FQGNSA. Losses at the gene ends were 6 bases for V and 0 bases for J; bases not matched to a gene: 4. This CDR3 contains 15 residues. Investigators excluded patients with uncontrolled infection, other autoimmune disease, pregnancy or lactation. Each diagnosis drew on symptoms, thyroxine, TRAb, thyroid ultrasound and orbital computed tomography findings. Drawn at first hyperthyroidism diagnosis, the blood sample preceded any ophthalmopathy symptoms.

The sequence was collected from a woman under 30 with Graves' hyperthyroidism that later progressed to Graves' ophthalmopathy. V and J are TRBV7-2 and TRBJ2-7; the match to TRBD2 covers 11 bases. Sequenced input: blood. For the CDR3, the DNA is TGTGCCAGCAGTCCGGGACTAGCGGTCTCCTACGAGCAGTACTTC. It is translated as CASSPGLAVSYEQYF. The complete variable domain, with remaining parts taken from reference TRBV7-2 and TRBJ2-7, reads GAGVSQSPSNKVTEKGKDVELRCDPISGHTALYWYRQSLGQGLEFLIYFQGNSAPDKSGLPSDRFSAERTGGSVSTLTIQRTQQEDSAVYLCASSPGLAVSYEQYFGPGTRLTVT.